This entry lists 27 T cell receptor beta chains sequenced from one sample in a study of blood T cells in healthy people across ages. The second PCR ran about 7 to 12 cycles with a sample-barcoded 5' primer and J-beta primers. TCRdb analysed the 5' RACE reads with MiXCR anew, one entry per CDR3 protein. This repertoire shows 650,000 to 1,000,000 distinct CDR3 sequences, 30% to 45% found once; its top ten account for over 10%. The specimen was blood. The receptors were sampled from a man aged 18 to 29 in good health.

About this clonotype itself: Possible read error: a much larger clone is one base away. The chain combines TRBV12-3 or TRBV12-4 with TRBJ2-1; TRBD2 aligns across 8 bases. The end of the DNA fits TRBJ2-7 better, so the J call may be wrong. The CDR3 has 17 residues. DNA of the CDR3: TGTGCCAGCAGTTTGGGTAGTCGGACTAGCTCCTACAATGAGCAGTACTTC. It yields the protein CASSLGSRTSSYNEQYF.

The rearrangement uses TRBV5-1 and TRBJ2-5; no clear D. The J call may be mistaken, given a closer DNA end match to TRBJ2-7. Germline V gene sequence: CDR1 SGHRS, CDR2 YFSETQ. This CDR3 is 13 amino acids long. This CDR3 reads CASSFELSDEQYF. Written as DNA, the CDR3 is TGCGCCAGCAGCTTTGAGCTGAGCGACGAGCAGTACTTC.

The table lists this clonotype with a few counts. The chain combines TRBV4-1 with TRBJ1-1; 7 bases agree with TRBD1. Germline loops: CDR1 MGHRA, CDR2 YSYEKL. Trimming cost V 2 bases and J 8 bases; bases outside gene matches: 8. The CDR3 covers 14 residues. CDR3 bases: TGCGCCAGCAGCCAAAACAGCAGGGGGTGGGAAGCTTTCTTT. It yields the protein CASSQNSRGWEAFF.

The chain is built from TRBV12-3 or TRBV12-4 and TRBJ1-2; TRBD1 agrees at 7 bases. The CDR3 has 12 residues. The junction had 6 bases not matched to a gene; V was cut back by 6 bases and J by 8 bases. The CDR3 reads CASRPTGTGYTF. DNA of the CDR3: TGTGCCAGCAGACCGACAGGGACCGGCTACACCTTC.

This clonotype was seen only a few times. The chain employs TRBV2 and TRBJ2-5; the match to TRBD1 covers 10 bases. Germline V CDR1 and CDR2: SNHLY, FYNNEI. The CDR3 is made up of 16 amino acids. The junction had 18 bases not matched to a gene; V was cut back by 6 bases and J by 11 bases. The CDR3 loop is CASSATGTGAFNEQYF. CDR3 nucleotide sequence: TGTGCCAGCAGCGCCACCGGGACAGGGGCATTCAATGAGCAGTACTTC.

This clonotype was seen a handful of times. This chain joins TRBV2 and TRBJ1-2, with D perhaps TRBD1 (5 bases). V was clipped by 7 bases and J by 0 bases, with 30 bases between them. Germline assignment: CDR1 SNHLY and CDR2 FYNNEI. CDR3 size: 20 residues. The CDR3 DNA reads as TGTGCCAGCATGACCCCTACCCTTGCGGGACGGTCGATAGCTAACTATGGCTACACCTTC. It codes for CASMTPTLAGRSIANYGYTF.

The CDR3 sequence: CASRNGAAGYTF. In DNA, the CDR3 is TGTGCCAGCAGAAACGGGGCTGCTGGCTACACCTTC. The genes are TRBV6-5 and TRBJ1-2, with D possibly matching TRBD1 (5 bases). CDR1 and CDR2 from the germline V gene are MNHEY and SVGAGI. V lost 6 bases and J lost 7, with 12 bases in between. CDR3 length equals 12 residues.

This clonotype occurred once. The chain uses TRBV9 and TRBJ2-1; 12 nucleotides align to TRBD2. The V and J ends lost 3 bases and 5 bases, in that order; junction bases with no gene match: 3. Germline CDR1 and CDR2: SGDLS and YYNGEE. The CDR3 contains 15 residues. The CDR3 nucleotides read TGTGCCAGCAGCGGGACTAGCGGGGCCCACAATGAGCAGTTCTTC. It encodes CASSGTSGAHNEQFF.

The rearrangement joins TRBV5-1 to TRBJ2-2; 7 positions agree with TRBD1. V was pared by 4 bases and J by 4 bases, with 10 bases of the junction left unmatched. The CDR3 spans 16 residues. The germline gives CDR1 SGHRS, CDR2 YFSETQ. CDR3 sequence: CASSPLTGPGTGELFF. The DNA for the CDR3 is TGCGCCAGCAGCCCCTTGACAGGGCCGGGCACCGGGGAGCTGTTTTTT.

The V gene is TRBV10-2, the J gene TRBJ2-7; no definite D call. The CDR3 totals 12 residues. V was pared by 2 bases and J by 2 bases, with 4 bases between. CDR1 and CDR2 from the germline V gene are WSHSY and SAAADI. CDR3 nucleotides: TGCGCCAGCAGTGAGGTGGCCTACGAGCAGTACTTC. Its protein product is CASSEVAYEQYF.

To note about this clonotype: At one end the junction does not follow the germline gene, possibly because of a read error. CDR3 in amino acids: CASSLIGQVNTEAFF. The CDR3 DNA is TGTGCCAGCAGCCTTATAGGACAGGTGAATACTGAAGCTTTCTTT. The rearrangement links TRBV7-2 to TRBJ1-1; 7 bases match TRBD1. CDR3 size: 15 residues. Per the germline V gene, CDR1 is SGHTA and CDR2 is FQGNSA.

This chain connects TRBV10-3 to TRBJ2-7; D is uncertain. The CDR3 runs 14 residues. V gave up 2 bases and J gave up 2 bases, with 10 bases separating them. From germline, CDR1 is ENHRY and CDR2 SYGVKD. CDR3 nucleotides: TGTGCCATCAGTGAGGGCCAGGATGCCTACGAGCAGTACTTC. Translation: CAISEGQDAYEQYF.

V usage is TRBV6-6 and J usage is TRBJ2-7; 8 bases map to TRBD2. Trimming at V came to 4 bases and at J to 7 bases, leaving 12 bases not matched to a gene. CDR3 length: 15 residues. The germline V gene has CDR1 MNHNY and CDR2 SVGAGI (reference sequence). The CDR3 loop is CASSLGRGEYNEQYF. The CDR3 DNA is TGTGCCAGCAGTTTGGGGCGGGGGGAATACAATGAGCAGTACTTC.

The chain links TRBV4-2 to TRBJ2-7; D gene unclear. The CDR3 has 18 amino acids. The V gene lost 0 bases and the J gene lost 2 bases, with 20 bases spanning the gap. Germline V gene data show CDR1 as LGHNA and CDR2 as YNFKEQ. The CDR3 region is CASSQDVSRDRAAYEQYF. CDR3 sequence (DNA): TGTGCCAGCAGCCAAGATGTGTCAAGGGATCGCGCGGCCTACGAGCAGTACTTC.

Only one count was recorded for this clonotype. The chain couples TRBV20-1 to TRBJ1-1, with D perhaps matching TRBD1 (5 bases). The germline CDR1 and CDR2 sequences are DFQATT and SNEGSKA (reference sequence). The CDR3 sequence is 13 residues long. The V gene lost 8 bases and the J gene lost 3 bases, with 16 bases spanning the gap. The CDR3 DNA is TGCAGTACTGGCCCTGGACAACACACTGAAGCTTTCTTT. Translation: CSTGPGQHTEAFF.

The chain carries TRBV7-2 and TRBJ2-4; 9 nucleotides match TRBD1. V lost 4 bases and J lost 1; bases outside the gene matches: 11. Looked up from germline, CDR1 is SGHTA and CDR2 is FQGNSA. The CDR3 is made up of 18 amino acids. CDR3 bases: TGTGCCAGCAGCTCAGGCATCGGGACAGGGCCGGCCAAAAACATTCAGTACTTC. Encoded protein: CASSSGIGTGPAKNIQYF.

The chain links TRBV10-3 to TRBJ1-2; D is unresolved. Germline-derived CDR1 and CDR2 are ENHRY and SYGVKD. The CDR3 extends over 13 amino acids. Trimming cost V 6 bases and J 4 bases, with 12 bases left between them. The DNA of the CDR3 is TGTGCCATCAGACCAGAGAGCGGCTATGGCTACACCTTC. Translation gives CAIRPESGYGYTF.

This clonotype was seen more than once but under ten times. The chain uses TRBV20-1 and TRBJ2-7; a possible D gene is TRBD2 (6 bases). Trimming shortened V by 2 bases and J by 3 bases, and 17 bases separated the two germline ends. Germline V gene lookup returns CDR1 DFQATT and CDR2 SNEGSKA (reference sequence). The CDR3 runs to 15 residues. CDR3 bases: TGCAGTGCTAGAAGATCCGGGGGAACTGGCTACGAGCAGTACTTC. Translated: CSARRSGGTGYEQYF.

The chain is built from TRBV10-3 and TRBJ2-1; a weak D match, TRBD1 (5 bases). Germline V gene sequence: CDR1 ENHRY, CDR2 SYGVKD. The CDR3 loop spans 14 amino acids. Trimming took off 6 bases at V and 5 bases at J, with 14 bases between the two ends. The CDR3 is CAIRTGIRNNEQFF. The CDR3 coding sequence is TGTGCCATCAGAACAGGTATCCGGAACAATGAGCAGTTCTTC.

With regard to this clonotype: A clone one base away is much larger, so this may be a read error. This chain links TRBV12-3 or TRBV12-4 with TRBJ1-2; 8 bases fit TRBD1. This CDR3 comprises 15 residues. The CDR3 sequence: CASSDNRGGYYGHTF. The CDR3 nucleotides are TGTGCCAGCAGTGACAACAGGGGGGGATACTATGGCCACACCTTC.

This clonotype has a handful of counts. The CDR3 protein is CASSLNFLTYEQYF. DNA of the CDR3: TGTGCCAGCAGCCTAAACTTCCTTACCTACGAGCAGTACTTC. The V call is TRBV7-2, the J call TRBJ2-7; D ambiguous. Trimming removed 5 bases at V and 2 bases at J, with 13 bases between. The germline V gene encodes CDR1 SGHTA and CDR2 FQGNSA. The CDR3 runs 14 residues.

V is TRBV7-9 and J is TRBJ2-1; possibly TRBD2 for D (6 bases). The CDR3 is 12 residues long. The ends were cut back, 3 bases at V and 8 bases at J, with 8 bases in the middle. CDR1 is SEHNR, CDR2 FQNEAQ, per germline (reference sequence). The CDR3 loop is CASSFERDEQFF. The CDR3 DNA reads TGTGCCAGCAGCTTCGAGCGGGATGAGCAGTTCTTC.

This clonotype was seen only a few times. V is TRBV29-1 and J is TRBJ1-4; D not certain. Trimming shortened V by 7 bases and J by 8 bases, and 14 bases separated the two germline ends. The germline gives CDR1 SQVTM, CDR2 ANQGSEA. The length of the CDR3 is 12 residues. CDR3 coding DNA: TGCAGCGCAGGAACCCGAGCGGAAAAACTGTTTTTT. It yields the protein CSAGTRAEKLFF.

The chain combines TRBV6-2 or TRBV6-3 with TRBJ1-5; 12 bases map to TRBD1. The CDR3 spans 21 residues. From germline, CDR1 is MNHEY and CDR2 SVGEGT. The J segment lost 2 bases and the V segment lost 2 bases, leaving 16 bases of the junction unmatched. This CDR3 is CASSYTPPGTGGYSGNQPQHF. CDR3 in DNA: TGTGCCAGCAGTTACACTCCCCCCGGGACAGGGGGCTATTCGGGCAATCAGCCCCAGCATTTT.

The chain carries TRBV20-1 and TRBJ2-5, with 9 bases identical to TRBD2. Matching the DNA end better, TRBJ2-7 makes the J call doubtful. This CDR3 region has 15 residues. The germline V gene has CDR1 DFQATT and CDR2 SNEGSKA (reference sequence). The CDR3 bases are TGCAGTGCTAGAGTGGACAGCGGGGGGTATTACGAGCAGTACTTC. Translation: CSARVDSGGYYEQYF.

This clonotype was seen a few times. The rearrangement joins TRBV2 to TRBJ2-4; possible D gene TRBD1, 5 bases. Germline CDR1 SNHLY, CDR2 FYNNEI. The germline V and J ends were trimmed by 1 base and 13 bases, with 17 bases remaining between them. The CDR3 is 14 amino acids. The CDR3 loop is CASSEVRAVVEQYF. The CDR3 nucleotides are TGTGCCAGCAGTGAAGTCAGGGCCGTGGTTGAGCAGTACTTC.

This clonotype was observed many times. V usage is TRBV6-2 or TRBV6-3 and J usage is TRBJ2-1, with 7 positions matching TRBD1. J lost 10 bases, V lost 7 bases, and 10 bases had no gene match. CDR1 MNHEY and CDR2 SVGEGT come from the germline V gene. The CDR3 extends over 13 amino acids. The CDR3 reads CASKPGQTREQFF. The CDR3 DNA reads TGTGCCAGCAAGCCGGGACAGACTCGAGAGCAGTTCTTC.